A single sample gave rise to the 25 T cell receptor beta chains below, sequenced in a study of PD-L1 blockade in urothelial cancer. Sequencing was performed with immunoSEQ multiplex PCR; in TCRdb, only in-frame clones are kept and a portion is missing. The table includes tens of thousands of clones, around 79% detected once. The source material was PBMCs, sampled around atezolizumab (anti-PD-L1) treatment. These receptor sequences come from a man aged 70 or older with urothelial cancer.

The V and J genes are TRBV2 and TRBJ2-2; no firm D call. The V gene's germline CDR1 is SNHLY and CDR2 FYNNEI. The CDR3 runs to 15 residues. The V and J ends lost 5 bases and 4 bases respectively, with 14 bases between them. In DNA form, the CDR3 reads TGTGCCAGCAGTATATTGTTTCCGAGCACCGGGGAGCTGTTTTTT. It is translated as CASSILFPSTGELFF.

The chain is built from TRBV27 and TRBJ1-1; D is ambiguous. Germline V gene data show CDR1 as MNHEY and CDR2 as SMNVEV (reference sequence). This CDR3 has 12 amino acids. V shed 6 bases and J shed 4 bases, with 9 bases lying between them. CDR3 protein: CASRRGITEAFF. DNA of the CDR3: TGTGCCAGCAGGCGAGGGATCACTGAAGCTTTCTTT.

CDR3 nucleotides: TGTGCCAGCCTCATTCGGTTGGGCCCCCCCTATGGCTACACCTTC. Its translation is CASLIRLGPPYGYTF. V usage is TRBV27 and J usage is TRBJ1-2; the D is unclear. Germline CDR1 and CDR2: MNHEY and SMNVEV (reference sequence). This CDR3 has 15 amino acids. The V end was cut by 8 bases, the J end by 4 bases, with 20 bases between.

The chain's CDR3 is CASSLRTPSYEQYF. CDR3 bases: TGTGCCAGCAGCCTCCGGACACCTAGCTACGAGCAGTACTTC. The V and J genes are TRBV5-6 and TRBJ2-7; D is possibly TRBD1 (5 bases). This CDR3 region has 14 residues. Trimming stripped 4 bases from V and 3 bases from J, with 14 bases between. Germline CDR1 SGHDT, CDR2 YYEEEE.

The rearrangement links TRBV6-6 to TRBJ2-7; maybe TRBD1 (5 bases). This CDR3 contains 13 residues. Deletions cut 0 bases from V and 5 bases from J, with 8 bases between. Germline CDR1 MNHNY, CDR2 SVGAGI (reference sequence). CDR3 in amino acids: CASSYSSGHEQYF. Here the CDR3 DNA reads TGTGCCAGCAGTTACTCGTCAGGGCACGAGCAGTACTTC.

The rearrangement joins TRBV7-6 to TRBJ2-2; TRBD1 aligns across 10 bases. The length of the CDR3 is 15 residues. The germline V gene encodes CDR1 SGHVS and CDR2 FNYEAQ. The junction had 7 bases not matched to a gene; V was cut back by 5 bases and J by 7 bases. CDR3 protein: CASSRGGQGIGELFF. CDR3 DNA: TGTGCCAGCAGCCGTGGGGGACAGGGGATCGGGGAGCTGTTTTTT.

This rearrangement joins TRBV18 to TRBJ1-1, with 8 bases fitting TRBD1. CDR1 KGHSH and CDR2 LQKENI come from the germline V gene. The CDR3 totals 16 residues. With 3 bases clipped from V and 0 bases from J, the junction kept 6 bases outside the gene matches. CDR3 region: CASSPGRGRVNTEAFF. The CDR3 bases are TGTGCCAGCTCACCCGGCAGGGGGCGGGTGAACACTGAAGCTTTCTTT. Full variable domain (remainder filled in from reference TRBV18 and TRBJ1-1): NAGVMQNPRHLVRRRGQEARLRCSPMKGHSHVYWYRQLPEEGLKFMVYLQKENIIDESGMPKERFSAEFPKEGPSILRIQQVVRGDSAAYFCASSPGRGRVNTEAFFGQGTRLTVV.

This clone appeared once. This CDR3 is CASSTREGGNSSPLHF. CDR3 DNA sequence: TGTGCCAGCAGCACCCGGGAGGGGGGCAACTCCTCACCCCTCCACTTT. The chain is built from TRBV11-2 and TRBJ1-6; tentative D call: TRBD1 (6 bases). The V gene's germline CDR1 is SGHAT and CDR2 FQNNGV. The CDR3 contains 16 residues. V was pared by 5 bases and J by 10 bases, with 21 bases between.

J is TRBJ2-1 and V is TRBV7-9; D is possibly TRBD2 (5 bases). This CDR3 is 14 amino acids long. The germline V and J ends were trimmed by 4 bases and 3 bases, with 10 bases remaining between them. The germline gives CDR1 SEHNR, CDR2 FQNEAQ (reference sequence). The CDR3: CASSSQDFYNEQFF. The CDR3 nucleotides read TGTGCCAGCAGCTCTCAGGACTTCTACAATGAGCAGTTCTTC.

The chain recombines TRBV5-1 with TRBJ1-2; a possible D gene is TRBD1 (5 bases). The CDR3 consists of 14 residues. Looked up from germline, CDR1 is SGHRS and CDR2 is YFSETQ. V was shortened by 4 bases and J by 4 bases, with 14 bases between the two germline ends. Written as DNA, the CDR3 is TGCGCCAGCAGCCAGACGGGAGGGACCTATGGCTACACCTTC. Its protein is CASSQTGGTYGYTF.

CDR3 region: CASSAAGGAKEQFF. The CDR3 DNA follows: TGTGCCAGCAGCGCAGCCGGCGGGGCAAAAGAGCAGTTCTTC. The V gene is TRBV7-2, the J gene TRBJ2-1; D possibly corresponds to TRBD2 (6 bases). CDR3 length: 14 amino acids. Per the germline V gene, CDR1 is SGHTA and CDR2 is FQGNSA. V was trimmed by 5 bases and J by 10 bases, leaving 18 bases between them.

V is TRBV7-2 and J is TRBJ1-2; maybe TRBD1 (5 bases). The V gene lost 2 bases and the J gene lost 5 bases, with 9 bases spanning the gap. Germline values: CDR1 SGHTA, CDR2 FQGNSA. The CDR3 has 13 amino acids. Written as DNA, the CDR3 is TGTGCCAGCAGCTTACAGGGTCGGTATGGCTACACCTTC. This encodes CASSLQGRYGYTF.

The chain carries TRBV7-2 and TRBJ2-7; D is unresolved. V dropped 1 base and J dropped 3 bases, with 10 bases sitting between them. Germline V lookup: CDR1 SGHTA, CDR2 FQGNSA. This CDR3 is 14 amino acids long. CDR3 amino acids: CASSLEQSFYEQYF. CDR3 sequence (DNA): TGTGCCAGCAGCTTAGAACAGTCTTTCTACGAGCAGTACTTC.

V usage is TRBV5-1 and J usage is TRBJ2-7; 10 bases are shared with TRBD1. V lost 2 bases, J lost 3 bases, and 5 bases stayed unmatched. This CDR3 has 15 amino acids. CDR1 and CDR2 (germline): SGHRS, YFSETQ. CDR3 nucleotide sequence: TGCGCCAGCAGCTTCGGCGGGACAGGGGACTACGAGCAGTACTTC. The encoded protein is CASSFGGTGDYEQYF.

In DNA form, the CDR3 reads TGCAGCGTTTTAAAGGCTAGCGGGGATCCCTACGAGCAGTACTTC. It specifies CSVLKASGDPYEQYF. The chain carries TRBV29-1 and TRBJ2-7, with 9 nucleotides matching TRBD2. Unmatched junction bases numbered 10, after V lost 5 bases and J lost 2 bases. Per the germline V gene, CDR1 is SQVTM and CDR2 is ANQGSEA. The CDR3 contains 15 residues.

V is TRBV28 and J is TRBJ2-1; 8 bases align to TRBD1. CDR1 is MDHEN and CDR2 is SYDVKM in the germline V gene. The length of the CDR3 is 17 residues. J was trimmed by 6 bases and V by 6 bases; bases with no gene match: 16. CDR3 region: CASSPPGSGTGINEQFF. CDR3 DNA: TGTGCCAGCAGCCCTCCCGGCTCCGGGACAGGAATCAATGAGCAGTTCTTC.

Here the CDR3 reads CASRASGGFNEQFF. Here the CDR3 DNA reads TGTGCCAGCAGGGCTAGCGGGGGGTTCAATGAGCAGTTCTTC. This chain uses TRBV2 with TRBJ2-1, with 11 bases that match TRBD2. Germline-derived CDR1 and CDR2 are SNHLY and FYNNEI. The V gene end was trimmed by 6 bases and the J gene end by 6 bases; junction bases not matched to a gene: 4. CDR3 length: 14 amino acids.

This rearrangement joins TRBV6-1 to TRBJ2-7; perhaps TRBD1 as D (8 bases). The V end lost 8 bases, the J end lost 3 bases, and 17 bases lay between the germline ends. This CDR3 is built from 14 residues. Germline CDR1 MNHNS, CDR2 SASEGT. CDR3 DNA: TGTGCCAGCGGGGGGGCAGGGGGCATCTACGAGCAGTACTTC. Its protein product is CASGGAGGIYEQYF.

CDR3 in amino acids: CASSFERQGLYEQYF. In DNA form, the CDR3 reads TGTGCCAGCAGTTTTGAGAGGCAGGGACTTTACGAGCAGTACTTC. This chain uses TRBV28 with TRBJ2-7, with D perhaps TRBD2 (6 bases). CDR3 length: 15 amino acids. Germline CDR1 reads MDHEN; CDR2 reads SYDVKM. V lost 3 bases to trimming and J lost 4 bases, with 16 bases between them.

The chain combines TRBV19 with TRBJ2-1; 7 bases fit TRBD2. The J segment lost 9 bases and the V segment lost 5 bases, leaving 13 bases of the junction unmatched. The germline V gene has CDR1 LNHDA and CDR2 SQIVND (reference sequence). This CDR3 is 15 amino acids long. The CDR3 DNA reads TGTGCCAGTAGTCACCAAGCGGGGAGGGCCTTTGAGCAGTTCTTC. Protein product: CASSHQAGRAFEQFF.

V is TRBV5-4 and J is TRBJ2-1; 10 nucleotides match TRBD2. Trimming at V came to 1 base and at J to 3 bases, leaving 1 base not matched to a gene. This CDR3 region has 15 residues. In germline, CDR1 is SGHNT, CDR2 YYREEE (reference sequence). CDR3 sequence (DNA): TGTGCCAGCAGCTTGACTAGCGGGATCTACAATGAGCAGTTCTTC. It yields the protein CASSLTSGIYNEQFF. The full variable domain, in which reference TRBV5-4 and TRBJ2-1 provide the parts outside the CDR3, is ETGVTQSPTHLIKTRGQQVTLRCSSQSGHNTVSWYQQALGQGPQFIFQYYREEENGRGNFPPRFSGLQFPNYSSELNVNALELDDSALYLCASSLTSGIYNEQFFGPGTRLTVL.

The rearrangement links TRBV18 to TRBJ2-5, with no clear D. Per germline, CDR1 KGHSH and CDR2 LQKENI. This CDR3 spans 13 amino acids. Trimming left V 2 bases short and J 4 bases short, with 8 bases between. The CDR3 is CASSPEVTETQYF. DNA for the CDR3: TGTGCCAGCTCACCAGAGGTGACAGAGACCCAGTACTTC.

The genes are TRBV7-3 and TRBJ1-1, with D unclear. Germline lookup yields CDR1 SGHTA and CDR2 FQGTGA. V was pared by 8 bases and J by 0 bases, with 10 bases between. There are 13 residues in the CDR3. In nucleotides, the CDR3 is TGTGCCAGCGCGCTTAATATGAACACTGAAGCTTTCTTT. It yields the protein CASALNMNTEAFF.

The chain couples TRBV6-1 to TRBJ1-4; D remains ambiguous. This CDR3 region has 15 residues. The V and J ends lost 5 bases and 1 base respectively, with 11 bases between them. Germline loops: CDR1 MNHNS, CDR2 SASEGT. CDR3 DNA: TGTGCCAGCAGTATTCGTCGGGAAACTAATGAAAAACTGTTTTTT. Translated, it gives CASSIRRETNEKLFF.

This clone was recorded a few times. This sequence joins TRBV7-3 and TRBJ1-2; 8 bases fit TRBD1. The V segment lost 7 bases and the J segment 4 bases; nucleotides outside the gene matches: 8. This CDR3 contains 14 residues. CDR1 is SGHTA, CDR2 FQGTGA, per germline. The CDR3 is CASIVDRVGYGYTF. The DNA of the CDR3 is TGTGCCAGCATCGTGGACAGGGTGGGCTATGGCTACACCTTC.